This T cell receptor beta chain was observed in a study of cytomegalovirus exposure and HLA in healthy donors. The study's findings and limits: Across donors, most TCRs were seen rarely, yet some public ones were widespread.

Points on this clone: Its antigen is unidentified.

Both 60 Vbeta primers and 13 Jbeta primers went into the PCR. Assay used: immunoSEQ multiplex PCR; TCRdb lists only in-frame clones, some missing. The sample lists about 160,000 clones, 60% to 85% seen once, with 3% to 3.5% in the top ten. V was cut by 2 bases and J by 1 base, with 11 bases left in between. Germline loops: CDR1 KGHSH, CDR2 LQKENI. The CDR3 consists of 15 residues. Input material: PBMCs. This clonotype was sampled from a middle-aged woman in good health and CMV-seronegative. The rearrangement uses TRBV18 and TRBJ1-2; tentative D call: TRBD1 (6 bases). The DNA for the CDR3 is TGTGCCAGCTCACCATCAGGACAGCTTAACTATGGCTACACCTTC. Protein product: CASSPSGQLNYGYTF.